This T cell receptor (beta chain) was identified during a study of blood T cell repertoires in COVID-19. Background on the study: The samples span acute and convalescent COVID-19 from the United States, Italy and Spain. PBMCs, B-cell-depleted T cells, or T cells provided the cDNA or gDNA that made up the material.

The CDR3 is 16 residues long. Trimming took off 1 base at V and 2 bases at J, with 10 bases between the two ends. The germline V gene encodes CDR1 KGHDR and CDR2 SFDVKD. The assay was immunoSEQ multiplex PCR, and TCRdb's table has in-frame clones only and misses some. The sample records roughly 130,000 clones, around 87% being singletons. The table lists this clone with a count of one. The source material was peripheral blood. The sequence came from a woman aged 60 to 75 with acute or convalescent COVID-19. This rearrangement joins TRBV24-1 to TRBJ2-2, with D possibly being TRBD1 (6 bases). This CDR3 reads CATSDFQGINTGELFF. The CDR3 nucleotides are TGTGCCACCAGTGATTTTCAGGGGATCAACACCGGGGAGCTGTTTTTT.